The 4 T cell receptor beta chains given below trace back to one sample, sequenced in a study of CD8 T cells in ankylosing spondylitis. Their antigens remain unidentified. General study points: A motif of 7 to 9 highly homologous TCR beta variants was seen as apparently characteristic of ankylosing spondylitis blood.

Via MiXCR, TCRdb re-called the 5' RACE reads, giving one row per CDR3 protein. The sample lists 700,000 to 850,000 distinct CDR3 sequences; around 11% were seen once. The sample consisted of blood, either unsorted or a sorted T cell fraction (not recorded which). The receptors originated from a male donor with ankylosing spondylitis.

This clonotype was observed many times. V and J are TRBV12-3 or TRBV12-4 and TRBJ2-4; 9 positions match TRBD1. This CDR3 comprises 14 residues. J gave up 12 bases and V 5 bases, and 11 bases lay outside the gene matches. In nucleotides, the CDR3 is TGTGCCAGCAGTCCTTCGGGTGGGACAGGGAATCAGTACTTC. Translating it yields CASSPSGGTGNQYF.

This clonotype was recorded at least ten times. The chain is built from TRBV29-1 and TRBJ1-5; D not resolved. The CDR3 runs to 12 residues. Trimming pared 4 bases from V and 11 bases from J, leaving 15 bases between. From germline, CDR1 is SQVTM and CDR2 ANQGSEA. CDR3 sequence: CSVGQDPKAQHF. DNA of the CDR3: TGCAGCGTTGGCCAGGACCCCAAGGCCCAGCATTTT.

Ten or more counts support this clonotype. V and J are TRBV20-1 and TRBJ1-4; 9 bases fit TRBD1. The CDR3 sequence is 13 residues long. Per germline, CDR1 DFQATT and CDR2 SNEGSKA (reference sequence). Losses at the gene ends were 6 bases for V and 5 bases for J; bases not matched to a gene: 4. The CDR3 loop is CSARDRVNEKLFF. The DNA for the CDR3 is TGCAGTGCCCGGGACAGGGTGAATGAAAAACTGTTTTTT.

This clonotype was picked up a small number of times. The gene calls are TRBV10-3 and TRBJ1-1; the match to TRBD1 covers 8 bases. This CDR3 region has 15 residues. J was trimmed by 5 bases and V by 6 bases; bases with no gene match: 11. Germline values: CDR1 ENHRY, CDR2 SYGVKD. The CDR3 DNA is TGTGCCATCAGCGACACCGGACAGGGAGGTACTGAAGCTTTCTTT. Its translation: CAISDTGQGGTEAFF.